The 21 T cell receptor beta chains listed next were all sequenced from one sample in a study of beta chain features in type 1 diabetes (dated by TCRdb to 2016 to 2019). The study at large found these results: Type 1 diabetes patients showed a moderate but significant shortening of TCRB CDR3 length in all four CD4+ subsets.

For these receptors, no antigen is known. The library was built by means of the immunoSEQ multiplex PCR assay. The entire isolated RNA was reverse transcribed using the High Capacity cDNA Reverse Transcription Kit, and thus expressed TCRB transcripts were sequenced. TCRdb's version of the immuneACCESS table is confined to in-frame rearrangements and falls short of the full clone set. An unresolved V gene accounts for under half of the shortfall where checked; the remainder is of unknown origin. Recorded for this sample are roughly 350,000 clones; around 10% of them occurred a single time. About 0.63% of the sample lies in the top ten. Sequences were obtained from central memory CD4+ T cells from blood. These receptor sequences come from a man aged 25-45 years with type 1 diabetes.

This clone was seen a handful of times. This chain joins TRBV30 and TRBJ1-5; D unclear. The CDR3 runs to 13 residues. Deletions cut 3 bases from V and 0 bases from J, with 6 bases between. The germline gives CDR1 GTSNPN, CDR2 SVGIG (reference sequence). The CDR3 loop reads CAWSGNSNQPQHF. CDR3 coding DNA: TGTGCCTGGAGCGGTAATAGCAATCAGCCCCAGCATTTT.

There are a few counts of this clone. The chain couples TRBV4-2 to TRBJ1-1; D is perhaps TRBD1 (5 bases). Germline CDR1 is LGHNA and CDR2 is YNFKEQ. The CDR3 consists of 15 residues. Trimming stripped 7 bases from V and 5 bases from J, with 20 bases between. This CDR3 reads CASTSFGGKGTEAFF. The DNA for the CDR3 is TGTGCCAGCACCTCCTTCGGGGGGAAGGGGACTGAAGCTTTCTTT.

The chain joins TRBV7-9 to TRBJ1-6, with D possibly being TRBD1 (5 bases). With 5 bases removed from V and 10 bases from J, the gap between germline ends came to 15 bases. The CDR3 sequence is 14 residues long. Germline lookup yields CDR1 SEHNR and CDR2 FQNEAQ (reference sequence). The chain's CDR3 is CASSPRTTGSPLHF. The DNA of the CDR3 is TGTGCCAGCAGCCCGAGGACAACTGGATCACCCCTCCACTTT.

This clone was seen only a few times. This chain connects TRBV6-5 to TRBJ1-1, with 9 bases lining up with TRBD1. Trimming at V came to 10 bases and at J to 4 bases, leaving 10 bases not matched to a gene. This CDR3 is 14 amino acids long. Per germline, CDR1 MNHEY and CDR2 SVGAGI. CDR3 bases: TGTGCCACACTTCAGGACAGGGGAAGCACTGAAGCTTTCTTT. Residues: CATLQDRGSTEAFF.

The chain joins TRBV14 to TRBJ2-5, with 9 nucleotides matching TRBD1. The V segment lost 1 base and the J segment 5 bases; nucleotides outside the gene matches: 5. The CDR3 is 15 amino acids. Germline values: CDR1 SGHDN, CDR2 FVKESK. DNA for the CDR3: TGTGCCAGCAGCCAAGGGGGGACAGGGTATGAGACCCAGTACTTC. Amino acids: CASSQGGTGYETQYF.

The CDR3 DNA is TGTGCCAGCAGCCTCCTTGCGGGGACATTCATCTACGAGCAGTACTTC. This encodes CASSLLAGTFIYEQYF. V is TRBV14 and J is TRBJ2-7; D possibly uses TRBD1 or TRBD2 (6 bases each). With 4 bases removed from V and 3 bases from J, the gap between germline ends came to 19 bases. The V gene's germline CDR1 is SGHDN and CDR2 FVKESK. The CDR3 is 16 amino acids.

This clone came up a few times. This chain uses TRBV28 with TRBJ2-2; a weak D match, TRBD1 (8 bases). V lost 10 bases to trimming and J lost 5 bases, with 17 bases between them. Germline V lookup: CDR1 MDHEN, CDR2 SYDVKM. This CDR3 is 14 amino acids long. CDR3 region: CATQGGSRTGELFF. The CDR3 nucleotides read TGTGCCACACAGGGGGGGAGCAGAACCGGGGAGCTGTTTTTT.

This clone was found a few times. The chain recombines TRBV5-1 with TRBJ1-4; no firm D call. Deletions cut 1 base from V and 3 bases from J, with 7 bases between. The CDR3 is made up of 14 amino acids. Germline assignment: CDR1 SGHRS and CDR2 YFSETQ. For the CDR3, the DNA is TGCGCCAGCAGCTTGTTAACGCCTAATGAAAAACTGTTTTTT. Amino acid sequence: CASSLLTPNEKLFF.

J is TRBJ2-3 and V is TRBV5-1; D not resolved. Germline V lookup: CDR1 SGHRS, CDR2 YFSETQ. V was cut by 5 bases and J by 4 bases, with 14 bases left in between. The CDR3 totals 14 residues. CDR3 sequence: CASSPGSRADTQYF. The CDR3 coding sequence is TGCGCCAGCAGTCCCGGGTCCCGGGCAGATACGCAGTATTTT.

This clone was observed a handful of times. V and J are TRBV7-3 and TRBJ2-7, with 9 bases matching TRBD1. The CDR3 has 14 residues. V was pared by 6 bases and J by 4 bases, with 7 bases of the junction left unmatched. CDR1 SGHTA and CDR2 FQGTGA come from the germline V gene. The CDR3 DNA sequence: TGTGCCAGCAGGCCACCGGGACAGGGATACGAGCAGTACTTC. Amino acid sequence: CASRPPGQGYEQYF.

This clone has at least ten counts. The chain employs TRBV19 and TRBJ2-7; 9 bases fit TRBD1. This CDR3 region has 17 residues. CDR1 and CDR2 from the germline V gene are LNHDA and SQIVND (reference sequence). Trimming at V came to 2 bases and at J to 2 bases, leaving 10 bases not matched to a gene. The CDR3 here is CASSIWRGTGTTYEQYF. Here the CDR3 DNA reads TGTGCCAGTAGTATATGGCGAGGGACAGGGACGACCTACGAGCAGTACTTC.

For the CDR3, the DNA is TGTGCCAGCAGCTTAATGGTAATAGCGGGCCAAGAGACCCAGTACTTC. Amino acid sequence: CASSLMVIAGQETQYF. This chain uses TRBV7-2 with TRBJ2-5, with 7 bases lining up with TRBD2. In germline, CDR1 is SGHTA, CDR2 FQGNSA. Germline trimming cut 2 bases from V and 1 base from J; bases unmatched to any gene: 7. This CDR3 has 16 residues.

This clone was counted only a few times. This sequence joins TRBV29-1 and TRBJ2-7, with D perhaps TRBD2 (5 bases). V was shortened by 3 bases and J by 6 bases, with 18 bases between the two germline ends. Germline CDR1 reads SQVTM; CDR2 reads ANQGSEA. The CDR3 has 14 residues. CDR3 in amino acids: CSVEGGSRGSEQYF. The CDR3 DNA reads as TGCAGCGTTGAGGGTGGGAGCCGAGGGAGCGAGCAGTACTTC.

This clone has ten or more counts. The CDR3 DNA follows: TGTGCCACCAGCCCTCCGAGGACCTTACGCTCGATGTTTTTT. Encoded protein: CATSPPRTLRSMFF. V and J are TRBV15 and TRBJ2-2; D gene ambiguous. Germline-derived CDR1 and CDR2 are LNHNV and YYDKDF (reference sequence). With 5 bases removed from V and 15 bases from J, the gap between germline ends came to 22 bases. The CDR3 totals 14 residues. The full variable domain, its missing parts supplied by reference TRBV15 and TRBJ2-2, is DAMVIQNPRYQVTQFGKPVTLSCSQTLNHNVMYWYQQKSSQAPKLLFHYYDKDFNNEADTPDNFQSRRPNTSFCFLDIRSPGLGDTAMYLCATSPPRTLRSMFFGEGSRLTVL.

This clone was counted at least ten times. The V gene is TRBV18, the J gene TRBJ2-3; D is ambiguous. V shed 0 bases and J shed 4 bases, with 11 bases lying between them. The CDR3 length is 15 residues. Germline lookup yields CDR1 KGHSH and CDR2 LQKENI. The CDR3 loop reads CASSPPGDSADTQYF. The CDR3 DNA sequence: TGTGCCAGCTCACCACCAGGAGATTCAGCAGATACGCAGTATTTT.

In its sample, this clone was seen many times. The gene calls are TRBV18 and TRBJ1-2; D uncertain. The CDR3 covers 13 residues. V dropped 10 bases and J dropped 1 base, with 13 bases sitting between them. The germline V gene encodes CDR1 KGHSH and CDR2 LQKENI. The CDR3 region has the DNA TGTGCCACCAAACCCCCCTATAACTATGGCTACACCTTC. Its translation: CATKPPYNYGYTF.

This clone came up a few times. The rearrangement joins TRBV18 to TRBJ1-5, with D maybe TRBD1 (5 bases). The CDR3 extends over 14 amino acids. Germline CDR1 and CDR2: KGHSH and LQKENI. Trimming pared 2 bases from V and 4 bases from J, leaving 9 bases between. In DNA form, the CDR3 reads TGTGCCAGCTCACCAGGTTGGGGGAATCAGCCCCAGCATTTT. Protein: CASSPGWGNQPQHF.

J is TRBJ2-2 and V is TRBV4-3, with TRBD2 as a possible D gene (5 bases). V lost 0 bases, J lost 9 bases, and 14 bases lay in between. Germline V lookup: CDR1 LGHNA, CDR2 YSLEER. The CDR3 is 15 residues long. CDR3 sequence: CASSQDPRSGRELFF. The CDR3 nucleotides read TGCGCCAGCAGCCAAGATCCTAGATCGGGGAGGGAGCTGTTTTTT.

CDR3 region: CASSPGQNNYGYTF. The CDR3, as DNA: TGTGCCAGCAGTCCCGGACAGAATAACTATGGCTACACCTTC. The chain joins TRBV6-4 to TRBJ1-2, with D perhaps TRBD1 (6 bases). The germline gives CDR1 MRHNA, CDR2 SNTAGT. Trimming took off 5 bases at V and 1 base at J, with 11 bases between the two ends. CDR3 size: 14 residues.

This clone has just a few counts. The chain has TRBV2 and TRBJ2-7; D may be TRBD1 (6 bases). Germline V gives CDR1 SNHLY, CDR2 FYNNEI. The CDR3 extends over 14 amino acids. The V end was cut by 7 bases, the J end by 8 bases, with 21 bases between. CDR3: CASNTRTVEGKQYF. CDR3 sequence (DNA): TGTGCCAGCAACACCCGGACAGTTGAAGGGAAGCAGTACTTC.

The chain is built from TRBV18 and TRBJ2-1, with D possibly TRBD2 on 6 matching bases. Germline-derived CDR1 and CDR2 are KGHSH and LQKENI. This CDR3 has 15 residues. Trimming stripped 2 bases from V and 6 bases from J, with 14 bases between. The CDR3 sequence: CASSPGGARVNEQFF. CDR3 DNA: TGTGCCAGCTCACCAGGCGGGGCCCGCGTCAATGAGCAGTTCTTC.